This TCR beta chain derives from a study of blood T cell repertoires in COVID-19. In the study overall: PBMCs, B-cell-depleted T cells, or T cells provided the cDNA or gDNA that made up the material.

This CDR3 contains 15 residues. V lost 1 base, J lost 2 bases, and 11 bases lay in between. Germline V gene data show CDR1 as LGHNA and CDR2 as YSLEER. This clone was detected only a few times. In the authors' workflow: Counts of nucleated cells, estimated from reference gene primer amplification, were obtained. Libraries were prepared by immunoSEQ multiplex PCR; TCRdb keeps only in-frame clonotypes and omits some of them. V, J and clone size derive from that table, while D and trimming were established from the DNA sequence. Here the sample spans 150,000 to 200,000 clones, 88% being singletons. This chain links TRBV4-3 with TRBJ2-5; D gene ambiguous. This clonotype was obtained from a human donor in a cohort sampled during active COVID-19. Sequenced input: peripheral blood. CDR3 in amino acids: CASSQGGRYQETQYF. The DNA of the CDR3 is TGCGCCAGCAGCCAAGGAGGTAGGTATCAAGAGACCCAGTACTTC.